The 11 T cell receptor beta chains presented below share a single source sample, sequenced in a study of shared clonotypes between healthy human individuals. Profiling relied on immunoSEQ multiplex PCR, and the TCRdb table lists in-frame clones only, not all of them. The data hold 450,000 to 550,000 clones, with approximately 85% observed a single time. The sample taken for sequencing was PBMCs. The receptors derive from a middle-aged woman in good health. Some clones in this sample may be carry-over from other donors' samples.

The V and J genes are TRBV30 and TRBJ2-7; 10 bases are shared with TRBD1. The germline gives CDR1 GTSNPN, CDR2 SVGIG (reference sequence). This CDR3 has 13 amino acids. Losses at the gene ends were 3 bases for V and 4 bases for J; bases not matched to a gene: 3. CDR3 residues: CAWRDRGKYEQYF. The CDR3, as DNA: TGTGCCTGGAGGGACAGGGGGAAGTACGAGCAGTACTTC.

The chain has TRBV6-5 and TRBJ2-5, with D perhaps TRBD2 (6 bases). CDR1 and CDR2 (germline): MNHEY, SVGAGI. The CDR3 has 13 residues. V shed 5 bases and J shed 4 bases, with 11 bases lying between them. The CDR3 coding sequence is TGTGCCAGCAGTGCGGGACGAGGAGAGACCCAGTACTTC. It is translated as CASSAGRGETQYF.

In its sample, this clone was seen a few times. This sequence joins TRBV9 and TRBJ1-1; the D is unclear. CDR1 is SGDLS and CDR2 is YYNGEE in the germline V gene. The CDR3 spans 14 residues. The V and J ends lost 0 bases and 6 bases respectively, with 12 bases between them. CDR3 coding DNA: TGTGCCAGCAGCGTAGGGCTAGATCGACCTGAAGCTTTCTTT. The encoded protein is CASSVGLDRPEAFF.

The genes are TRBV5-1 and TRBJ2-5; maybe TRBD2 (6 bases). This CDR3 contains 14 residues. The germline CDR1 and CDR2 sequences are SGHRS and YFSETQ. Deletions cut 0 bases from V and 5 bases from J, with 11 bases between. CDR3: CASSLAGSRETQYF. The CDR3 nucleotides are TGCGCCAGCAGCTTGGCCGGGAGTCGGGAGACCCAGTACTTC.

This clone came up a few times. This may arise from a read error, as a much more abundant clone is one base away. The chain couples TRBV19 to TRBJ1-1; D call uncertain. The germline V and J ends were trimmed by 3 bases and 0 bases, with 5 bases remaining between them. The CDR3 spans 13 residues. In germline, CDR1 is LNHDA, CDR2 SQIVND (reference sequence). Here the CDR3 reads CASSMWMNTEAFF. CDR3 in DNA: TGTGCCAGTAGTATGTGGATGAACACTGAAGCTTTCTTT.

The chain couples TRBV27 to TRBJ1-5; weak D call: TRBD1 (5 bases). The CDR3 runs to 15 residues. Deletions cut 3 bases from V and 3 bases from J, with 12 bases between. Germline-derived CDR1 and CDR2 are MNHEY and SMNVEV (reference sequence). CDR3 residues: CASSLQGWANQPQHF. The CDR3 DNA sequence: TGTGCCAGCAGTTTGCAGGGTTGGGCCAATCAGCCCCAGCATTTT.

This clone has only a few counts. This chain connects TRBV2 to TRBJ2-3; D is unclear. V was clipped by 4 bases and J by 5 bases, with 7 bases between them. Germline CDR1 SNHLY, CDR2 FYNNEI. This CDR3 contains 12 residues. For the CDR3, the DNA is TGTGCCAGCAGTGTAAGCGTAGATACGCAGTATTTT. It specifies CASSVSVDTQYF. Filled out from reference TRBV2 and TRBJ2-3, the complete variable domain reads EPEVTQTPSHQVTQMGQEVILRCVPISNHLYFYWYRQILGQKVEFLVSFYNNEISEKSEIFDDQFSVERPDGSNFTLKIRSTKLEDSAMYFCASSVSVDTQYFGPGTRLTVL.

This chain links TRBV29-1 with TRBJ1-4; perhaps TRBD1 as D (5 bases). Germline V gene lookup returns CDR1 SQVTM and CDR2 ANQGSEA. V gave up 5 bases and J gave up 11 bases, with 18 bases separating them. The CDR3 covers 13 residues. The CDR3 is CSVSGGVHNKLFF. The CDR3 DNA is TGCAGCGTTTCCGGGGGTGTTCACAACAAACTGTTTTTT.

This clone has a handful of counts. The CDR3 loop reads CASSIDRDYGYTF. The CDR3 DNA sequence: TGTGCCAGCAGCATCGACAGGGACTATGGCTACACCTTC. This sequence joins TRBV7-8 and TRBJ1-2; 7 bases are shared with TRBD1. After removal of 5 bases from V and 3 bases from J, the junction contained 3 bases not matched to a gene. The CDR3 totals 13 residues. Germline V gene data show CDR1 as SGHVS and CDR2 as FQNEAQ.

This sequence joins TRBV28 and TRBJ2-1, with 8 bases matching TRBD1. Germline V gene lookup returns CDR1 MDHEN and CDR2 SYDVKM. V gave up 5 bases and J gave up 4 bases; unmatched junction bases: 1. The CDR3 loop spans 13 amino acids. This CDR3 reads CASSRTGYNEQFF. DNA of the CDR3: TGTGCCAGCAGTCGGACAGGGTACAATGAGCAGTTCTTC.

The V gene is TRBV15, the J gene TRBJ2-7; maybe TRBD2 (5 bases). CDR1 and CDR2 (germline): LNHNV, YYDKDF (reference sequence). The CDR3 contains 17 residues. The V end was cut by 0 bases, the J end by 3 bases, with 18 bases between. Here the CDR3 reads CATSRDKARGVHYEQYF. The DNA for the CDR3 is TGTGCCACCAGCAGAGATAAGGCCCGGGGTGTTCACTACGAGCAGTACTTC.